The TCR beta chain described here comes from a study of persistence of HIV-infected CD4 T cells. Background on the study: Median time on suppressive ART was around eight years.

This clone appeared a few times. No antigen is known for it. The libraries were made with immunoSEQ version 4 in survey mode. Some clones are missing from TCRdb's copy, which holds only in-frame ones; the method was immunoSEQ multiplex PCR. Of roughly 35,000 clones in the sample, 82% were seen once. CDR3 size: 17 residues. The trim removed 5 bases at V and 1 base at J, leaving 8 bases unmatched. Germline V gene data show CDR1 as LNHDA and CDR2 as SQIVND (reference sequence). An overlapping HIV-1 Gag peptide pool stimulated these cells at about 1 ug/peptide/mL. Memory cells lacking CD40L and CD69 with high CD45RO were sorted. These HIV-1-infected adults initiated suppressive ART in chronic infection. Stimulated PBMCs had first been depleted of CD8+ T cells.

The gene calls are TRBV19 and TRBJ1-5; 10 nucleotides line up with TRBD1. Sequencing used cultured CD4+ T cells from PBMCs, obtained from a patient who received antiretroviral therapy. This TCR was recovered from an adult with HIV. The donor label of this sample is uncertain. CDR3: CASSPGTGANSNQPQHF. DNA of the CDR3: TGTGCCAGTAGTCCAGGGACAGGGGCGAACAGCAATCAGCCCCAGCATTTT.